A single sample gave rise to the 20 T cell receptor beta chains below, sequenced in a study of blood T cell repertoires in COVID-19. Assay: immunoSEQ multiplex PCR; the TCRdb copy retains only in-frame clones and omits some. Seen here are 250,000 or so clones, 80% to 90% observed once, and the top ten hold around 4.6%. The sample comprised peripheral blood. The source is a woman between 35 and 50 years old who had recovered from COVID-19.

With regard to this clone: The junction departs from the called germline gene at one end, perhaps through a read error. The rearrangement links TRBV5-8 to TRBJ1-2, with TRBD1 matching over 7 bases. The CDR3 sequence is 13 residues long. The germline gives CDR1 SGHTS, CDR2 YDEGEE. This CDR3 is CASSLAARDSVPF. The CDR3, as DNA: TGTGCCAGCAGCTTGGCCGCCCGGGACAGTGTCCCGTTC.

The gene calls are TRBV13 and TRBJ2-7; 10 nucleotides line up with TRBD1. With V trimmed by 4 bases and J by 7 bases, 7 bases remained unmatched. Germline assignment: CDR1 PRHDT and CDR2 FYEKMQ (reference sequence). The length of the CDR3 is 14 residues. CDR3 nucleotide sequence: TGTGCCAGCAGCTCCCGACAGGGGGCGCGTGAGCAGTACTTC. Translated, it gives CASSSRQGAREQYF.

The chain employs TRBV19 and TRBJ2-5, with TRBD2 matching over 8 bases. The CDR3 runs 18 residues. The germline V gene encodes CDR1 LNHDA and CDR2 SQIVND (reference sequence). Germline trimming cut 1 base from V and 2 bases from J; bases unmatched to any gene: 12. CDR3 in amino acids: CASSIGGLGRRSQETQYF. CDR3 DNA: TGTGCCAGTAGTATAGGGGGACTAGGAAGGCGTTCTCAAGAGACCCAGTACTTC.

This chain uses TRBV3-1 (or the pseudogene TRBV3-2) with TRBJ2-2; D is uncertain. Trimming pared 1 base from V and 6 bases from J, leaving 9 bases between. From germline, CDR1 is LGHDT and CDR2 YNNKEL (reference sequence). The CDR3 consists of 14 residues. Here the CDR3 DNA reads TGTGCCAGCAGCCAAGCAGGAATCGCCGGGGAGCTGTTTTTT. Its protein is CASSQAGIAGELFF.

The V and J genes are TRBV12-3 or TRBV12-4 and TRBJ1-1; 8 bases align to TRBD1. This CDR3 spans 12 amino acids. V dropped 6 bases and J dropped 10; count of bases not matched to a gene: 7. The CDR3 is CASRAGQVRAFF. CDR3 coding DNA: TGTGCCAGCAGGGCGGGACAGGTTCGAGCTTTCTTT.

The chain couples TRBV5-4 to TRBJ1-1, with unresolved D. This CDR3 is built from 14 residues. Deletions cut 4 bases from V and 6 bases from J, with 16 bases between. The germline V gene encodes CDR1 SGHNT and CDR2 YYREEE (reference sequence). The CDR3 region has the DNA TGTGCCAGCAGCCGGGGTGGGGAAATCGCTGAAGCTTTCTTT. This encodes CASSRGGEIAEAFF.

The CDR3 coding sequence is TGTGCCATCAGTCCAATCGGGGACGAGCAGTACTTC. Its protein is CAISPIGDEQYF. The chain has TRBV10-3 and TRBJ2-7; maybe TRBD2 (5 bases). The germline V gene encodes CDR1 ENHRY and CDR2 SYGVKD. There are 12 residues in the CDR3. V shed 5 bases and J shed 5 bases, with 10 bases lying between them.

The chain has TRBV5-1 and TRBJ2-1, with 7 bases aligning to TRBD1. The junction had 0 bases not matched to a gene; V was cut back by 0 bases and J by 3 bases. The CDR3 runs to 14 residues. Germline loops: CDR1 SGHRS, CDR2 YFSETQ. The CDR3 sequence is CASSLGDSYNEQFF. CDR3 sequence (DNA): TGCGCCAGCAGCTTGGGGGACAGCTACAATGAGCAGTTCTTC.

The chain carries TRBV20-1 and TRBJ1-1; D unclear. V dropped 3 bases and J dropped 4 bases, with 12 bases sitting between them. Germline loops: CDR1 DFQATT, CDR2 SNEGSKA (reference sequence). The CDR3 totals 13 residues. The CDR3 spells CSASHQAGTEAFF. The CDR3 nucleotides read TGCAGTGCTAGTCACCAGGCTGGCACTGAAGCTTTCTTT.

CDR3 DNA: TGTGCCAGCTCCCGCGGACAGTCAACTAATGAAAAACTGTTTTTT. This codes for CASSRGQSTNEKLFF. This chain links TRBV18 with TRBJ1-4, with D perhaps matching TRBD1 (6 bases). V gave up 6 bases and J gave up 0 bases, with 11 bases separating them. The CDR3 has 15 residues. CDR1 is KGHSH and CDR2 is LQKENI in the germline V gene. The full variable domain, in which reference TRBV18 and TRBJ1-4 provide the parts outside the CDR3, is NAGVMQNPRHLVRRRGQEARLRCSPMKGHSHVYWYRQLPEEGLKFMVYLQKENIIDESGMPKERFSAEFPKEGPSILRIQQVVRGDSAAYFCASSRGQSTNEKLFFGSGTQLSVL.

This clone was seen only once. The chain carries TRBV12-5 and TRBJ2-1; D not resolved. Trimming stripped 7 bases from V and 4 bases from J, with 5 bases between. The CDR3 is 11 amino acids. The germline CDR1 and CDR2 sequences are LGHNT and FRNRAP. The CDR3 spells CASAIYNEQFF. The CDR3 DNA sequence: TGTGCTAGTGCTATATACAATGAGCAGTTCTTC.

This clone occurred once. DNA of the CDR3: TGCGCCAGCAGCTTGATGTCGACAGGTATTGAAAAACTGTTTTTT. Its translation: CASSLMSTGIEKLFF. This chain links TRBV5-1 with TRBJ1-4, with TRBD1 as a possible D gene (6 bases). Between the trimmed V and J ends, which lost 1 base and 7 bases, there was a span of 14 bases. Germline-derived CDR1 and CDR2 are SGHRS and YFSETQ. This CDR3 has 15 residues.

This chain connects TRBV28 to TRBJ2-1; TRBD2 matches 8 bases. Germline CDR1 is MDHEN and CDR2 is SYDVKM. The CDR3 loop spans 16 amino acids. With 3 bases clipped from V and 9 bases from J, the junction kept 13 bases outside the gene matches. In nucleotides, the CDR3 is TGTGCCAGCAGTTTGGTAGCGGGGTACGCGACGGGTGAGCAGTTCTTC. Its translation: CASSLVAGYATGEQFF.

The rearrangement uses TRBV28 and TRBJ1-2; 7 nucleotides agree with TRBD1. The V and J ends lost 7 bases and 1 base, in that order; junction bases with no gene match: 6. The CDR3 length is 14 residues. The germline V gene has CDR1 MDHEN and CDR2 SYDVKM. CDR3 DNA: TGTGCCAGCATTACATGGGACAGTAACTATGGCTACACCTTC. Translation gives CASITWDSNYGYTF.

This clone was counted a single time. CDR3 region: CASSQPGEREQYF. The CDR3 DNA is TGTGCCAGCAGTCAGCCGGGGGAGCGCGAGCAGTACTTC. This chain links TRBV6-6 with TRBJ2-7, with D possibly TRBD2 on 6 matching bases. The ends were cut back, 5 bases at V and 6 bases at J, with 14 bases in the middle. Germline CDR1 MNHNY, CDR2 SVGAGI (reference sequence). This CDR3 comprises 13 residues.

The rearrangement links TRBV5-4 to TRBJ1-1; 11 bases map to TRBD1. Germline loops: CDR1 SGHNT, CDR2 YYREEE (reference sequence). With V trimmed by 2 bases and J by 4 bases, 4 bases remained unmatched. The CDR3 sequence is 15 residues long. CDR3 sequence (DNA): TGTGCCAGCAGCTTAATAGGGACAGGGGGCACTGAAGCTTTCTTT. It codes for CASSLIGTGGTEAFF.

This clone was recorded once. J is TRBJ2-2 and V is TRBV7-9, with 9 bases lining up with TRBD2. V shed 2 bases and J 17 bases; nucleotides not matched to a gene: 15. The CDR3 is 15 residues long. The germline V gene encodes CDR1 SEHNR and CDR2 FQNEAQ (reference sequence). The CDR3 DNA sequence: TGTGCCAGCAGCTTACGGCAGGGCCTGGCGGGGGGGCCTTTTTTT. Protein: CASSLRQGLAGGPFF.

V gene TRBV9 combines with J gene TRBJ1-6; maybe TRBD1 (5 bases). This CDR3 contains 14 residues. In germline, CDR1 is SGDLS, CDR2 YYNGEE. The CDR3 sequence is CPGENRSYNSPLHF. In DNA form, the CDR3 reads TGTCCGGGGGAGAATCGCTCCTATAATTCACCCCTCCACTTT.

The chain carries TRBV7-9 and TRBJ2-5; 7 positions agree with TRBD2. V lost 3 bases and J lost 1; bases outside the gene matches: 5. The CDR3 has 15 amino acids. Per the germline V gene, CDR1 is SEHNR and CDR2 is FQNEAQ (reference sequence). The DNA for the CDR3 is TGTGCCAGCAGCTTCCCTAGCGGAGTCCAAGAGACCCAGTACTTC. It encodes CASSFPSGVQETQYF.

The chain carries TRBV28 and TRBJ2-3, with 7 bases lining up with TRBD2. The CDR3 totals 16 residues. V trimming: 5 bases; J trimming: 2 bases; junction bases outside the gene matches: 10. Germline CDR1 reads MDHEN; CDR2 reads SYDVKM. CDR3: CASSVVGGGYTDTQYF. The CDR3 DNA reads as TGTGCCAGCAGTGTAGTTGGCGGGGGATACACAGATACGCAGTATTTT.